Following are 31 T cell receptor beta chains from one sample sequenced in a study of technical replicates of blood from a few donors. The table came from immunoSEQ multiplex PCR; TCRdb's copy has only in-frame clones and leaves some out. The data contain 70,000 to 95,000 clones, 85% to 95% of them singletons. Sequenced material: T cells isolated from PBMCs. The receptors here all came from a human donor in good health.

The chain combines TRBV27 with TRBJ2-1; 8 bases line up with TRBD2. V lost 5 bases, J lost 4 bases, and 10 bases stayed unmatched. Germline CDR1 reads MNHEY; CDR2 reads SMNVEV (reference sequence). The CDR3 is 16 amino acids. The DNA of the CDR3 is TGTGCCAGCAGTAAACCGGGACTAGTCCCATACAATGAGCAGTTCTTC. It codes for CASSKPGLVPYNEQFF.

The CDR3 loop is CASSTSRPGFIAKNIQYF. CDR3 DNA: TGTGCCAGCTCTACAAGCCGACCGGGATTTATAGCCAAAAACATTCAGTACTTC. The genes are TRBV11-3 and TRBJ2-4; D is possibly TRBD2 (5 bases). The germline CDR1 and CDR2 sequences are SGHNT and YENEEA. Trimming left V 8 bases short and J 0 bases short, with 23 bases between. CDR3 size: 18 residues. The full variable domain, its missing parts supplied by reference TRBV11-3 and TRBJ2-4, is EAGVVQSPRYKIIEKKQPVAFWCNPISGHNTLYWYLQNLGQGPELLIRYENEEAVDDSQLPKDRFSAERLKGVDSTLKIQPAELGDSAVYLCASSTSRPGFIAKNIQYFGAGTRLSVL.

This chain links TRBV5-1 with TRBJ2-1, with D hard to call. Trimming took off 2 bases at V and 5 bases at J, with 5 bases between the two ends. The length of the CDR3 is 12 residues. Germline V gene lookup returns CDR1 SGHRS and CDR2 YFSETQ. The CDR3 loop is CASSFEHNEQFF. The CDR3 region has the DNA TGCGCCAGCAGCTTCGAGCACAATGAGCAGTTCTTC.

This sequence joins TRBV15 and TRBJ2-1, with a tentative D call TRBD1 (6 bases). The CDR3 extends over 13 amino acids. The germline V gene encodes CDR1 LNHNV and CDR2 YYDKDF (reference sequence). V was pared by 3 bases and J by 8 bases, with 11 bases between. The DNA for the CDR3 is TGTGCCACCAGCAGGGGGACAAACGATGAGCAGTTCTTC. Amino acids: CATSRGTNDEQFF.

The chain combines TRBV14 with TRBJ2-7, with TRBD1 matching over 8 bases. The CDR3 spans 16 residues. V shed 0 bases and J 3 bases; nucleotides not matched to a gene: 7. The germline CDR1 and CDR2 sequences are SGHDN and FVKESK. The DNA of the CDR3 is TGTGCCAGCAGCCAAGAAAGGGGACAGGAACACTACGAGCAGTACTTC. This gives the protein CASSQERGQEHYEQYF.

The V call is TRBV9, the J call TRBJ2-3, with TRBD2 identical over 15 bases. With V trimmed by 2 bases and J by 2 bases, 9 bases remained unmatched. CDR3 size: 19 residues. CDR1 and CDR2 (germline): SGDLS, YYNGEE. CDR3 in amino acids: CASSVPKGTSGGITDTQYF. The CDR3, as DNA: TGTGCCAGCAGCGTCCCTAAGGGGACTAGCGGGGGGATCACAGATACGCAGTATTTT.

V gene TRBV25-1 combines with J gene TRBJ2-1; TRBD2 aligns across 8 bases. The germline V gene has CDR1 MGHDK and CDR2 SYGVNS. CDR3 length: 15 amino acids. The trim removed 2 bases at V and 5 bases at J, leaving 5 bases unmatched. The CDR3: CASSEPGGAHNEQFF. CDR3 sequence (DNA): TGTGCCAGCAGTGAACCGGGAGGGGCCCACAATGAGCAGTTCTTC.

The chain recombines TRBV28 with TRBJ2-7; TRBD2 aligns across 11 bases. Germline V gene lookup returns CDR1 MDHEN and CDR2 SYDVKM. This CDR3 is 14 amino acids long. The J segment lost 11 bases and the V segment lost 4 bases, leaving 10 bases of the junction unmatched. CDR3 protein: CASSWTSGSLREYF. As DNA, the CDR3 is TGTGCCAGCAGTTGGACTAGCGGGTCTTTGAGGGAGTACTTC. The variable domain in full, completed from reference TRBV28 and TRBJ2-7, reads DVKVTQSSRYLVKRTGEKVFLECVQDMDHENMFWYRQDPGLGLRLIYFSYDVKMKEKGDIPEGYSVSREKKERFSLILESASTNQTSMYLCASSWTSGSLREYFGPGTRLTVT.

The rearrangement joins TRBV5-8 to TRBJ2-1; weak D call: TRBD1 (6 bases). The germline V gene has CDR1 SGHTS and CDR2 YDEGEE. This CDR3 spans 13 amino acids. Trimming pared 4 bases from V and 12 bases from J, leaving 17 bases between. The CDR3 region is CASSAHREGVQFF. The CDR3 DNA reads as TGTGCCAGCAGCGCCCACAGGGAAGGTGTGCAGTTCTTC.

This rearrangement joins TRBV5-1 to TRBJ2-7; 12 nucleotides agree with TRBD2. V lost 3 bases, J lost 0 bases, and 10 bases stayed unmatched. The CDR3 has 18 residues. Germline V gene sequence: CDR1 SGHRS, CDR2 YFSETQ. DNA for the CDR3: TGCGCCAGCAGCTGGGGACTAGCGGGTGTTCTCAGCTCCTACGAGCAGTACTTC. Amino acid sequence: CASSWGLAGVLSSYEQYF.

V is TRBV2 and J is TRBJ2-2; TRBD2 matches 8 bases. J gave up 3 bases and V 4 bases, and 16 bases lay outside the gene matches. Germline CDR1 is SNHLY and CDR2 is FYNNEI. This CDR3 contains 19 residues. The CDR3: CASSAAPGRAFKHTGELFF. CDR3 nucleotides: TGTGCCAGCAGTGCCGCTCCCGGGAGGGCATTTAAGCACACCGGGGAGCTGTTTTTT.

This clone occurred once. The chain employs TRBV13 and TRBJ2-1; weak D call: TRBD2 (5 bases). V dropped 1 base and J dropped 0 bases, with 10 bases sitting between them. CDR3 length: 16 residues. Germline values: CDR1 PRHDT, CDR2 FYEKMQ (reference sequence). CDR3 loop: CASSLDWTYSYNEQFF. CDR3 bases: TGTGCCAGCAGCTTAGACTGGACTTACTCCTACAATGAGCAGTTCTTC.

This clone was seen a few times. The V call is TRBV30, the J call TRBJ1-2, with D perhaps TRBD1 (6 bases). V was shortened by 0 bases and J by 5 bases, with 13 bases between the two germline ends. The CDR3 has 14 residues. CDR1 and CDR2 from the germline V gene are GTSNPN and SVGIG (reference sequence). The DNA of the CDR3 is TGTGCCTGGAGTGTATACAGGGTATCATATGGCTACACCTTC. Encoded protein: CAWSVYRVSYGYTF. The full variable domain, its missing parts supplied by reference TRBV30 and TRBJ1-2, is SQTIHQWPATLVQPVGSPLSLECTVEGTSNPNLYWYRQAAGRGLQLLFYSVGIGQISSEVPQNLSASRPQDRQFILSSKKLLLSDSGFYLCAWSVYRVSYGYTFGSGTRLTVV.

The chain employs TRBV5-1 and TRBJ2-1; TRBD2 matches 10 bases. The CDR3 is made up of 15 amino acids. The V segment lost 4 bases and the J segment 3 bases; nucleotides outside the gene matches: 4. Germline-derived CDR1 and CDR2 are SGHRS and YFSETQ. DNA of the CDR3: TGCGCCAGCAGCGAGCTAGCGGGAGTCTACAATGAGCAGTTCTTC. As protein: CASSELAGVYNEQFF.

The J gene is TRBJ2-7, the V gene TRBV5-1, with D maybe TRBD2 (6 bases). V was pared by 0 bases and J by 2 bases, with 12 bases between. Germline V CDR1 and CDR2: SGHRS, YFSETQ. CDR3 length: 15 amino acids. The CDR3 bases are TGCGCCAGCAGCTTGGAGGGACTGGCGACCTACGAGCAGTACTTC. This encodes CASSLEGLATYEQYF.

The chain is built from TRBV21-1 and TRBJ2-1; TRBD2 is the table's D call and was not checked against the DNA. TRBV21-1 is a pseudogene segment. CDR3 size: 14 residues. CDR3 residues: CASSPYGLAGKQFF. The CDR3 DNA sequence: TGTGCCAGCAGCCCATACGGACTAGCGGGTAAGCAGTTCTTC.

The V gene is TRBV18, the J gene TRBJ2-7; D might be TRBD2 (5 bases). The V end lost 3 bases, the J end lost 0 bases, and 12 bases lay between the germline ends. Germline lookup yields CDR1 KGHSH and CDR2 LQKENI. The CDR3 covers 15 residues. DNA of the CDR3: TGTGCCAGCTCACCCGGGGAAGGGCTCTCCTACGAGCAGTACTTC. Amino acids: CASSPGEGLSYEQYF.

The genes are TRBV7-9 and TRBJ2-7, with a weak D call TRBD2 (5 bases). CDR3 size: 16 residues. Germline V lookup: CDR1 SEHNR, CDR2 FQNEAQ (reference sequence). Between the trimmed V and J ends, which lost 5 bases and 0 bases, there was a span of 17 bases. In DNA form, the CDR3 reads TGTGCCAGCAGCCAAGAAATTCGGGGAGACTCCTACGAGCAGTACTTC. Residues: CASSQEIRGDSYEQYF.

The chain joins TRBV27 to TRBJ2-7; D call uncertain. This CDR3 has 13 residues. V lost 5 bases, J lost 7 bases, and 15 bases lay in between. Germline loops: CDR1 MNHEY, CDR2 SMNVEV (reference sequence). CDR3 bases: TGTGCCAGCAGTCGAGAACGGGTGCGAGAGCAGTACTTC. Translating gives CASSRERVREQYF.

The CDR3 nucleotides read TGTGCCAGCAGCCTCAGGGCCTACAATGAGCAGTTCTTC. Its translation: CASSLRAYNEQFF. The gene calls are TRBV27 and TRBJ2-1, with a possible D match to TRBD1 (5 bases). Trimming took 6 bases from V and 2 from J, leaving 8 bases between them. Germline loops: CDR1 MNHEY, CDR2 SMNVEV (reference sequence). The CDR3 covers 13 residues.

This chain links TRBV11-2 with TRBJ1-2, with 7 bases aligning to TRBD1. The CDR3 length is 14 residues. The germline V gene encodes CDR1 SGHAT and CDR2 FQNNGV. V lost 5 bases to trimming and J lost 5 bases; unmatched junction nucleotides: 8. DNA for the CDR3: TGTGCCAGCAGCCGCGGAGGGGGCCCGTATGGCTACACCTTC. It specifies CASSRGGGPYGYTF.

The CDR3 DNA sequence: TGTGCCAGCAGTTGGACTAGCGGGGGCTCCGGGGAGCTGTTTTTT. It is translated as CASSWTSGGSGELFF. V and J are TRBV6-6 and TRBJ2-2; 13 bases are a match to TRBD2. J lost 6 bases, V lost 4 bases, and 2 bases had no gene match. The CDR3 extends over 15 amino acids. The germline V gene has CDR1 MNHNY and CDR2 SVGAGI (reference sequence).

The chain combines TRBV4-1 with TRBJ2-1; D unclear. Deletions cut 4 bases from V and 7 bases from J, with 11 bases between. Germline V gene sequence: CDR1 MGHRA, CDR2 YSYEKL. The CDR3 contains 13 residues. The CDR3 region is CASSLLALNEQFF. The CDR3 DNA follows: TGCGCCAGCAGCCTCCTCGCGCTAAATGAGCAGTTCTTC.

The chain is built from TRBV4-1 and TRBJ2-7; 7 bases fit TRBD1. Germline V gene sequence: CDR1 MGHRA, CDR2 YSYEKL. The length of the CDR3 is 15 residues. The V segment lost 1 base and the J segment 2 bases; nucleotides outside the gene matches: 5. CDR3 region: CASSQGSGQPYEQYF. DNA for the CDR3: TGCGCCAGCAGCCAAGGGTCGGGACAGCCCTACGAGCAGTACTTC.

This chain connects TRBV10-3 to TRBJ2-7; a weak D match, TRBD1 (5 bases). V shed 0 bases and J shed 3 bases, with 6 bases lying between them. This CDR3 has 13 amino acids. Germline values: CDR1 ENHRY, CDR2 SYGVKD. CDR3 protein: CAISESGVYEQYF. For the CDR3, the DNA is TGTGCCATCAGTGAGTCAGGGGTCTACGAGCAGTACTTC.

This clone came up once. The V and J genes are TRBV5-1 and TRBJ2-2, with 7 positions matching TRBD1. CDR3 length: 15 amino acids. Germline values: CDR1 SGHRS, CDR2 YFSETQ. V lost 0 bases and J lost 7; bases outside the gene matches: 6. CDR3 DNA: TGCGCCAGCAGCTTGGAAGGGGGCACAGTCGGGGAGCTGTTTTTT. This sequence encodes CASSLEGGTVGELFF.

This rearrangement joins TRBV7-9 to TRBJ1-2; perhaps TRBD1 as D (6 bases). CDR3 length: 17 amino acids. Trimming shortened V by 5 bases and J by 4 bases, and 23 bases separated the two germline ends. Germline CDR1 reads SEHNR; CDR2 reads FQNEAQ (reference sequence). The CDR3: CASSDPPGRGTGYGYTF. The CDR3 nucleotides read TGTGCCAGCAGCGACCCCCCAGGTAGGGGGACCGGCTATGGCTACACCTTC.

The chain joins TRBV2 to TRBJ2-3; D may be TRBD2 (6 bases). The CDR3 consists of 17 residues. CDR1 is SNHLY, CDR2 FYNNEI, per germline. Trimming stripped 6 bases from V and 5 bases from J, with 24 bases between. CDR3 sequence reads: CASRAYGSSAPRDTQYF. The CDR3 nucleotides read TGTGCCAGCAGAGCCTATGGATCTAGCGCCCCTCGAGATACGCAGTATTTT.

Here the CDR3 reads CASSLRVGTANQPQHF. The CDR3 DNA reads TGTGCCAGCAGCTTACGCGTCGGGACAGCCAATCAGCCCCAGCATTTT. This chain connects TRBV7-2 to TRBJ1-5; 7 positions match TRBD1. Looked up from germline, CDR1 is SGHTA and CDR2 is FQGNSA. Trimming at V came to 2 bases and at J to 3 bases, leaving 7 bases not matched to a gene. The CDR3 sequence is 16 residues long. Combining the CDR3 with reference TRBV7-2 and TRBJ1-5 gives the whole variable domain GAGVSQSPSNKVTEKGKDVELRCDPISGHTALYWYRQSLGQGLEFLIYFQGNSAPDKSGLPSDRFSAERTGGSVSTLTIQRTQQEDSAVYLCASSLRVGTANQPQHFGDGTRLSIL.

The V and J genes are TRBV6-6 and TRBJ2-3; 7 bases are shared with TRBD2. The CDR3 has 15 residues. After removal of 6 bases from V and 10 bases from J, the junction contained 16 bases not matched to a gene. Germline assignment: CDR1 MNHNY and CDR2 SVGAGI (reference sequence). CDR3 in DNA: TGTGCCAGCAGACGTCCGGGACTACGCCCGAATGCGCAGTATTTT. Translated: CASRRPGLRPNAQYF.

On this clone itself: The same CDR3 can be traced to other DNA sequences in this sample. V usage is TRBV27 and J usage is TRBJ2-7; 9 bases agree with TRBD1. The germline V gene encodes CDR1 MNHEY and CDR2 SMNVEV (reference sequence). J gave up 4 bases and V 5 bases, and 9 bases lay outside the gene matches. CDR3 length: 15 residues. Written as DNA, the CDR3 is TGTGCCAGCAGTCTCTCCGGGACAGGGTGGTACGAGCAGTACTTC. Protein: CASSLSGTGWYEQYF.